This T cell receptor beta chain derives from a study of blood T cell repertoires in COVID-19. Study context: The samples span acute and convalescent COVID-19 from the United States, Italy and Spain. From T cells, B-cell-depleted T cells, or PBMCs came the material, which was cDNA or gDNA.

In the original processing: Amplification of reference gene primers provided the estimated nucleated cell counts. Profiled with immunoSEQ multiplex PCR; TCRdb holds only in-frame clones, not every one. Clone size and V and J calls were adopted from that table, with D and trimming inferred from the DNA. The data hold approximately 240,000 clones, with nearly 90% observed a single time. Losses at the gene ends were 5 bases for V and 5 bases for J; bases not matched to a gene: 3. Germline lookup yields CDR1 MNHEY and CDR2 SVGAGI. This CDR3 is 14 amino acids long. The sequenced sample consisted of peripheral blood. The J gene is TRBJ1-6, the V gene TRBV6-5; 7 nucleotides align to TRBD1. This TCR was sampled from a woman between 35 and 50 years old who had recovered from COVID-19. CDR3 DNA sequence: TGTGCCAGCAGTCTACAGGGGCATAATTCACCCCTCCACTTT. Translating it yields CASSLQGHNSPLHF.